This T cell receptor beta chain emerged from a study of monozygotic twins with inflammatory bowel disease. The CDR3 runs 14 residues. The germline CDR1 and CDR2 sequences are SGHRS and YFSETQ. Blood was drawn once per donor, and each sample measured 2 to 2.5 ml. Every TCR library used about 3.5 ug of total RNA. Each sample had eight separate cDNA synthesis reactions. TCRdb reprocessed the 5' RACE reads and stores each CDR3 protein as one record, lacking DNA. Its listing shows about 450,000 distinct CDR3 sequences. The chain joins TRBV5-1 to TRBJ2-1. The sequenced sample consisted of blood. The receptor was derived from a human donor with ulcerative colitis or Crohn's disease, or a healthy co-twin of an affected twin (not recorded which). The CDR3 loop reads CASSLAYGGNEQFF.